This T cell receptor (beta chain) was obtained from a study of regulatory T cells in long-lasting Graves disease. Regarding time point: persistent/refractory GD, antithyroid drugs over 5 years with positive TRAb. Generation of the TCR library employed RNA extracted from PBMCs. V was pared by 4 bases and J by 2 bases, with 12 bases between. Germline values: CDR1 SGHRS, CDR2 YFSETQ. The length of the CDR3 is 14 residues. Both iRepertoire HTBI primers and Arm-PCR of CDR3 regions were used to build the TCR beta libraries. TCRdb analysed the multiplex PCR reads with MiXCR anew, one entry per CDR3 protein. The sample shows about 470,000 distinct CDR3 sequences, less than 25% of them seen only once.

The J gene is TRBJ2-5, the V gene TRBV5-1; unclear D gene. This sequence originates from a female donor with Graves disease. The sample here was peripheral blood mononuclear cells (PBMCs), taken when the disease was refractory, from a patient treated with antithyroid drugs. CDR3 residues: CASSPLRAQETQYF. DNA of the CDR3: TGCGCCAGCAGCCCTCTCCGGGCACAAGAGACCCAGTACTTC.